Presented here are 32 T cell receptor beta chains from one specimen sequenced in a study of T cell responses to AZD1222 COVID-19 vaccine (dated by TCRdb to about 2021). Preparation of the library involved the immunoSEQ multiplex PCR assay. Here the immuneACCESS table is served through TCRdb, limited to in-frame sequences with V and J called. Missing clones are a known gap in these copies; in checked studies unresolved V genes cover under half, and the rest lacks a known reason. For this sample there are 150,000 to 200,000 clones; more than 85% appear just once. The ten largest make up over 0.7% of the sample. According to the study, the label for this sample's time point signals: baseline before first vaccination. The input for sequencing was peripheral blood, taken on day 0 of AZD1222 vaccination. These TCRs come from an adult in good health.

This clone appeared a single time. The chain uses TRBV5-5 and TRBJ2-5, with a tentative D call TRBD1 (6 bases). Between the trimmed V and J ends, which lost 4 bases and 2 bases, there was a span of 12 bases. Per germline, CDR1 SGHKS and CDR2 YYEKEE (reference sequence). The CDR3 is 14 amino acids. CDR3 region: CASSPGQLQETQYF. The CDR3 DNA reads TGTGCCAGCAGCCCTGGACAGCTACAAGAGACCCAGTACTTC.

The chain is built from TRBV18 and TRBJ1-1, with D unclear. Germline V lookup: CDR1 KGHSH, CDR2 LQKENI. Trimming removed 3 bases from V and 5 bases from J, with 16 bases in between. CDR3 size: 15 residues. CDR3 sequence (DNA): TGTGCCAGCTCACCTTTTAAGGCAGGTGGGACTGAAGCTTTCTTT. This sequence encodes CASSPFKAGGTEAFF.

This clone has just a few counts. The chain employs TRBV10-1 and TRBJ1-3, with TRBD1 matching 7 bases. Germline CDR1 reads WNHNN; CDR2 reads SYGVQD (reference sequence). The CDR3 has 13 residues. With V trimmed by 4 bases and J by 4 bases, 1 base remained unmatched. The CDR3: CASSATGGNTIYF. CDR3 sequence (DNA): TGCGCCAGCAGTGCGACAGGGGGAAACACCATATATTTT.

This clone turned up a few times. The chain recombines TRBV5-1 with TRBJ1-1; perhaps TRBD1 as D (5 bases). The ends were cut back, 4 bases at V and 5 bases at J, with 12 bases in the middle. The CDR3 contains 13 residues. CDR1 is SGHRS, CDR2 YFSETQ, per germline. The CDR3 DNA reads as TGCGCCAGCAGCACTAATCAGGGTACTGAAGCTTTCTTT. Residues: CASSTNQGTEAFF.

This rearrangement joins TRBV11-3 to TRBJ2-1; 9 nucleotides align to TRBD2. The CDR3 extends over 15 amino acids. Unmatched junction bases numbered 8, after V lost 2 bases and J lost 9 bases. Germline V gives CDR1 SGHNT, CDR2 YENEEA. In DNA, the CDR3 is TGTGCCAGCAGCTTAATGGCGGGGGGGCCTAGTGAGCAGTTCTTC. Translating it yields CASSLMAGGPSEQFF.

This clone occurred a few times. This chain uses TRBV16 with TRBJ1-1; D is perhaps TRBD1 (6 bases). Trimming left V 4 bases short and J 4 bases short, with 13 bases between. Germline lookup yields CDR1 KGHSY and CDR2 FQNENV. The CDR3 is made up of 14 amino acids. This chain's CDR3 is CASSPPTGTTEAFF. As DNA, the CDR3 is TGTGCCAGCAGCCCCCCGACAGGAACCACTGAAGCTTTCTTT.

The V and J genes are TRBV4-3 and TRBJ2-7, with TRBD2 matching over 10 bases. CDR1 is LGHNA and CDR2 is YSLEER in the germline V gene. J lost 7 bases, V lost 3 bases, and 9 bases had no gene match. CDR3 size: 15 residues. The chain's CDR3 is CASSQATSGEREQYF. The CDR3 DNA follows: TGCGCCAGCAGCCAGGCAACTAGCGGGGAAAGGGAGCAGTACTTC.

The rearrangement joins TRBV27 to TRBJ1-2, with D possibly TRBD1 on 5 matching bases. Looked up from germline, CDR1 is MNHEY and CDR2 is SMNVEV (reference sequence). V was trimmed by 3 bases and J by 2 bases, leaving 7 bases between them. CDR3 size: 13 residues. CDR3 nucleotides: TGTGCCAGCAGTTTGTGGGGGAACTATGGCTACACCTTC. Residues: CASSLWGNYGYTF.

V usage is TRBV6-2 or TRBV6-3 and J usage is TRBJ1-2; tentatively, D is TRBD1 (5 bases). V lost 4 bases and J lost 9, with 12 bases in between. From germline, CDR1 is MNHEY and CDR2 SVGEGT. This CDR3 has 12 amino acids. As DNA, the CDR3 is TGTGCCAGCAGTTCCGACAGTCTAAGCTACACCTTC. Protein sequence: CASSSDSLSYTF.

CDR3 region: CASSQDHTGREGYTF. CDR3 coding DNA: TGCGCCAGCAGCCAAGATCATACAGGGAGAGAGGGCTACACCTTC. The chain carries TRBV4-3 and TRBJ1-2; a weak D match, TRBD1 (6 bases). CDR1 LGHNA and CDR2 YSLEER come from the germline V gene. The CDR3 extends over 15 amino acids. Trimming pared 0 bases from V and 8 bases from J, leaving 16 bases between.

The chain is built from TRBV7-8 and TRBJ2-7; 7 positions agree with TRBD1. The CDR3 sequence is 16 residues long. The germline gives CDR1 SGHVS, CDR2 FQNEAQ. Trimming at V came to 3 bases and at J to 4 bases, leaving 12 bases not matched to a gene. The CDR3 DNA reads as TGTGCCAGCAGCTTGAGGGGGCGAGGGGGATTTTACGAGCAGTACTTC. Protein: CASSLRGRGGFYEQYF.

This chain connects TRBV5-1 to TRBJ2-5; TRBD1 matches at 9 bases. Germline V gives CDR1 SGHRS, CDR2 YFSETQ. The CDR3 is made up of 11 amino acids. The V segment lost 4 bases and the J segment 14 bases; nucleotides outside the gene matches: 6. CDR3 sequence reads: CASSPGQGRYF. CDR3 in DNA: TGCGCCAGCAGCCCCGGACAGGGGCGATACTTC.

V gene TRBV19 combines with J gene TRBJ1-2; maybe TRBD1 (6 bases). The CDR3 loop spans 15 amino acids. Germline CDR1 reads LNHDA; CDR2 reads SQIVND (reference sequence). V gave up 5 bases and J gave up 8 bases, with 21 bases separating them. The CDR3 coding sequence is TGTGCCAGTAGTCCGGGGGATTCGCGGGGGCCGGGCTACACCTTC. It is translated as CASSPGDSRGPGYTF.

In DNA, the CDR3 is TGTGCCAGCAGCTTAGACTTGTATGGCTACACCTTC. Translated: CASSLDLYGYTF. The V call is TRBV7-8, the J call TRBJ1-2; D unclear. The CDR3 has 12 residues. V lost 1 base to trimming and J lost 5 bases, with 5 bases between them. Germline loops: CDR1 SGHVS, CDR2 FQNEAQ.

The chain is built from TRBV2 and TRBJ2-7; TRBD2 agrees at 9 bases. Germline CDR1 and CDR2: SNHLY and FYNNEI. The ends lost 3 bases at V and 0 bases at J; junction bases unmatched: 6. CDR3 length equals 16 residues. The CDR3 sequence: CASSESAGGPSYEQYF. In DNA form, the CDR3 reads TGTGCCAGCAGTGAGTCAGCGGGGGGCCCCTCCTACGAGCAGTACTTC.

The chain carries TRBV11-2 and TRBJ1-2, with a tentative D call TRBD1 (5 bases). The V end lost 1 base, the J end lost 0 bases, and 12 bases lay between the germline ends. CDR3 length: 16 amino acids. Germline V gene lookup returns CDR1 SGHAT and CDR2 FQNNGV. CDR3 sequence: CASSLGGTLTNYGYTF. The CDR3 DNA is TGTGCCAGCAGCTTAGGTGGGACCTTGACTAACTATGGCTACACCTTC.

This rearrangement joins TRBV2 to TRBJ2-1; D gene unclear. V shed 3 bases and J shed 4 bases, with 7 bases lying between them. Germline values: CDR1 SNHLY, CDR2 FYNNEI. This CDR3 region has 13 residues. As DNA, the CDR3 is TGTGCCAGCAGTGACAGCCGTTACAATGAGCAGTTCTTC. Residues: CASSDSRYNEQFF.

This sequence joins TRBV7-8 and TRBJ1-2, with D possibly matching TRBD1 (6 bases). The length of the CDR3 is 15 residues. The germline CDR1 and CDR2 sequences are SGHVS and FQNEAQ. Trimming removed 5 bases from V and 0 bases from J, with 13 bases in between. For the CDR3, the DNA is TGTGCCAGCAGCCCCGGGACAACCGCTAACTATGGCTACACCTTC. This translates into CASSPGTTANYGYTF.

The gene calls are TRBV18 and TRBJ1-5; 7 bases are shared with TRBD1. The V gene end was trimmed by 3 bases and the J gene end by 6 bases; junction bases not matched to a gene: 8. Germline V gene lookup returns CDR1 KGHSH and CDR2 LQKENI. The CDR3 runs 15 residues. The DNA of the CDR3 is TGTGCCAGCTCACCCGAGACAGGGCTGGGTCAGCCCCAGCATTTT. Translated: CASSPETGLGQPQHF.

The chain joins TRBV3-1 (or the pseudogene TRBV3-2) to TRBJ1-5; the D is unclear. The CDR3 runs 13 residues. V shed 3 bases and J shed 2 bases, with 5 bases lying between them. CDR1 is LGHDT, CDR2 YNNKEL, per germline (reference sequence). CDR3 nucleotide sequence: TGTGCCAGCAGCCAGGATGGCAATCAGCCCCAGCATTTT. Residues: CASSQDGNQPQHF.

V usage is TRBV4-1 and J usage is TRBJ1-6; D not certain. Germline-derived CDR1 and CDR2 are MGHRA and YSYEKL. CDR3 length equals 12 residues. Trimming left V 0 bases short and J 10 bases short, with 4 bases between. The DNA of the CDR3 is TGCGCCAGCAGCCAAGATCAATCACCCCTCCACTTT. Translation gives CASSQDQSPLHF.

Turning to this clone: Other nucleotide sequences in the sample specify the same CDR3. The V call is TRBV12-3 or TRBV12-4, the J call TRBJ1-1; D is unclear. Trimming cost V 1 base and J 4 bases, with 7 bases left between them. This CDR3 comprises 13 residues. CDR3 coding DNA: TGTGCCAGCAGTTTAGGGGTGGGCACTGAAGCTTTCTTT. As protein: CASSLGVGTEAFF.

This clone is a singleton in its sample. The J gene is TRBJ2-7, the V gene TRBV28, with D unclear. This CDR3 has 10 residues. Germline V CDR1 and CDR2: MDHEN, SYDVKM. Trimming shortened V by 9 bases and J by 3 bases, and 6 bases separated the two germline ends. CDR3 loop: CASRGYEQYF. The CDR3 coding sequence is TGTGCCAGTCGCGGCTACGAGCAGTACTTC.

The rearrangement uses TRBV6-5 and TRBJ1-6; D is possibly TRBD1 (6 bases). V was shortened by 5 bases and J by 7 bases, with 12 bases between the two germline ends. CDR1 and CDR2 (germline): MNHEY, SVGAGI. The CDR3 has 14 amino acids. CDR3 region: CASSQRRGNSPLHF. CDR3 bases: TGTGCCAGCAGTCAGAGGAGGGGGAATTCACCCCTCCACTTT.

This chain links TRBV2 with TRBJ1-5; TRBD1 matches at 7 bases. Trimming took 5 bases from V and 1 from J; bases not matched to a gene: 2. The germline V gene has CDR1 SNHLY and CDR2 FYNNEI. The CDR3 is 14 amino acids. DNA for the CDR3: TGTGCCAGCAGTTCACAGGGGAGCAATCAGCCCCAGCATTTT. Its protein product is CASSSQGSNQPQHF.

The V call is TRBV30, the J call TRBJ2-5; tentatively, D is TRBD1 or TRBD2 (5 bases each). Deletions cut 8 bases from V and 4 bases from J, with 20 bases between. Germline CDR1 and CDR2: GTSNPN and SVGIG (reference sequence). The CDR3 is made up of 14 amino acids. CDR3 region: CAIAGTSSRETQYF. CDR3 bases: TGTGCCATTGCCGGGACGTCGTCGCGAGAGACCCAGTACTTC.

This chain joins TRBV7-9 and TRBJ1-2; TRBD1 aligns across 8 bases. Germline CDR1 and CDR2: SEHNR and FQNEAQ (reference sequence). Unmatched junction bases numbered 5, after V lost 4 bases and J lost 4 bases. This CDR3 has 14 residues. CDR3 residues: CASSSTGELYGYTF. CDR3 nucleotide sequence: TGTGCCAGCAGCTCGACAGGGGAACTCTATGGCTACACCTTC.

This clone was counted once. The chain couples TRBV7-2 to TRBJ2-5; TRBD1 matches at 7 bases. V lost 4 bases, J lost 2 bases, and 1 base stayed unmatched. Germline V gene lookup returns CDR1 SGHTA and CDR2 FQGNSA. This CDR3 is 13 amino acids long. In DNA, the CDR3 is TGTGCCAGCAGCTGGGGACAGCAAGAGACCCAGTACTTC. It specifies CASSWGQQETQYF.

V gene TRBV29-1 combines with J gene TRBJ1-2; D gene uncertain. Trimming left V 5 bases short and J 4 bases short, with 11 bases between. This CDR3 spans 12 amino acids. The germline gives CDR1 SQVTM, CDR2 ANQGSEA. CDR3 amino acids: CSVRADGYGYTF. In DNA, the CDR3 is TGCAGCGTTAGGGCGGATGGCTATGGCTACACCTTC.

The chain links TRBV6-5 to TRBJ1-2; no firm D call. V was clipped by 4 bases and J by 0 bases, with 15 bases between them. The CDR3 runs to 16 residues. Per the germline V gene, CDR1 is MNHEY and CDR2 is SVGAGI. Written as DNA, the CDR3 is TGTGCCAGCAGTTTACAAATCGACATAGCTAACTATGGCTACACCTTC. Its protein product is CASSLQIDIANYGYTF.

The chain couples TRBV6-5 to TRBJ1-2; D unresolved. CDR1 is MNHEY, CDR2 SVGAGI, per germline. Trimming removed 8 bases at V and 8 bases at J, with 24 bases between. The CDR3 totals 15 residues. DNA for the CDR3: TGTGCCAGCCGCTCCCCTGGGGTTTCCGCGGGGGGCTACACCTTC. It is translated as CASRSPGVSAGGYTF.

The chain combines TRBV18 with TRBJ1-5; D perhaps matches TRBD1 (5 bases). This CDR3 is built from 15 residues. The germline V and J ends were trimmed by 3 bases and 9 bases, with 18 bases remaining between them. Germline V gene sequence: CDR1 KGHSH, CDR2 LQKENI. CDR3 sequence: CASSPTDLGERPQHF. DNA for the CDR3: TGTGCCAGCTCACCTACAGACCTGGGGGAGCGGCCCCAGCATTTT.